This T cell receptor beta chain was observed in a study of T cell responses to AZD1222 COVID-19 vaccine (dated by TCRdb to about 2021). General notes on the study: A total of approximately 240 trial participants underwent TCR sequencing, of whom 207 had received two doses of AZD1222 and around 25 had received two doses of the MenACWY control vaccine. Trial participants were enrolled by age into subgroups of 18-55, 56-69 and 70-plus years, and approximately 150, 30 and 60 TCR-sequenced participants, respectively, were included in these subgroups.

General study outcomes and caveats: Participants were mostly white British, with more females than males. The authors suggested clonal diversity may have been underestimated. Conclusions about previously exposed vaccinees are limited because only six or seven AZD1222 recipients were SARS-CoV-2 seropositive at baseline. After two AZD1222 doses, spike-specific TCR breadth and depth were significantly higher than at day 0 and than in MenACWY recipients. The whole spike protein was spanned by vaccine-associated CD4 TCRs, and dominant responses were seen in regions 160-218 and 743-854. No day 14 peak-response samples were available, so repertoires were characterized only after the peak T cell response. Reportedly, almost half of the unique spike-specific TCRs recognized epitopes lying outside the regions that are mutated in the B.1.351 and B.1.1.7 variants. In the small 56-69-year group, the increase in depth fell short of significance, most likely because of low power.

The CDR3 regions of human TCRbeta chains were analyzed by immunosequencing. The published analysis was carried out like this. TCRs in the repertoires were matched against a reference library of SARS-CoV-2-specific TCRs that had been generated with the MIRA antigen-specificity platform. Breadth was defined as the fraction of unique TCRs that were SARS-CoV-2-associated, and depth was defined as the fraction of total T cells that were SARS-CoV-2-associated. Each spike-specific TCR was assigned to its reactive spike region and to a CD4 or CD8 class using the MIRA data. Log10-transformed breadth and depth values were compared by one-way ANOVA with Sidak's multiple comparisons tests. The clones in this table, taken by TCRdb from immuneACCESS, are in-frame only. Not every clone is retained; where verified, under half of the shortfall comes from an unresolved V gene, and the cause of the rest is unknown. The V and J calls and the clone size are those of that table, but D and trimming were determined from the DNA. This sample holds some 130,000 clones; about nine tenths were observed only once. The ten most abundant clones make up over 15% of the sample.

In regard to this clone: What this receptor recognizes is not known. The sample holds no much larger clone one base away, and base qualities are not on file.

What the time point label conveys for this sample: baseline before first vaccination. The sample's treatment or condition label, in plain terms: meningococcal conjugate vaccine given as trial control. Vaccinee samples came from UK trials COV001 and COV002, including a single-blind randomized controlled phase 2/3 trial of AZD1222 (ChAdOx1 nCoV-19) in healthy adults. For TCRbeta chain sequencing, PBMC samples from trial participants were taken at day 0 and at day 28 after the second dose. This clonotype originated in an adult in good health. The material sequenced was peripheral blood, taken on day 0 of MenACWY control vaccination.

The bases are TGTGCCAGCAGTTCGACAGGGAACACTGAAGCTTTCTTT. Protein translation: CASSSTGNTEAFF. The rearranged chain carries TRBV27 and TRBJ1-1; the D gene is perhaps TRBD1, on 6 matching bases. V lost 4 bases and J lost 1 base; the stretch between them is 7 bases long. CDR1 is given as MNHEY and CDR2 as SMNVEV, both from the germline V gene (reference sequence). Counted from cysteine to phenylalanine, this CDR3 has 13 amino acids. Just CDR3 DNA is preserved here, 39 bases in frame from base 1.